A selection of T cell receptor beta chains follows, all from one sample in a study of beta chain features in type 1 diabetes. The repertoire was sequenced with immunoSEQ multiplex PCR; TCRdb's copy has only in-frame clones and lacks some. Among around 150,000 clones listed, 6% to 7.5% were seen once. Sequencing was performed on central memory CD4+ T cells from blood. The source of these receptors is a woman in her 30s in good health. Both conserved end residues are trimmed from each CDR3.

CDR3 length: 14
V gene: TRBV19
J gene: TRBJ2-3
CDR3 protein: ASSTLAGTGTDTQY

CDR3 length: 13
V gene: TRBV7-8
J gene: TRBJ1-4
CDR3 protein: ASSPNTGWDEKLF

CDR3 length: 12
V gene: TRBV30
J gene: TRBJ2-5
CDR3 protein: AWSKQGVKKTQY

CDR3 length: 10
V gene: TRBV6-1
J gene: TRBJ2-7
CDR3 protein: ASRTESYEQY

CDR3 length: 12
V gene: TRBV28
J gene: TRBJ2-4
CDR3 protein: ASSITQGKNIQY

CDR3 length: 11
V gene: TRBV2
J gene: TRBJ1-5
CDR3 protein: ASSRGSDQPQH

CDR3 length: 10
V gene: TRBV6-1
J gene: TRBJ2-7
CDR3 protein: ASSATDYEQY

CDR3 length: 14
V gene: TRBV30
J gene: TRBJ2-1
CDR3 protein: AWMELAGGGYNEQF

CDR3 length: 14
V gene: TRBV28
J gene: TRBJ1-1
CDR3 protein: ASSSPASAGRTEAF

CDR3 length: 13
V gene: TRBV4-2
J gene: TRBJ1-2
CDR3 protein: ASSQPGRGAYGYT

CDR3 length: 13
V gene: TRBV4-1
J gene: TRBJ1-1
CDR3 protein: ASSRGQGENTEAF

CDR3 length: 14
V gene: TRBV7-3
J gene: TRBJ2-6
CDR3 protein: ASSSQAGVLANVLT

CDR3 length: 17
V gene: TRBV7-3
J gene: TRBJ2-3
CDR3 protein: ASSLSGWAGGFRTDTQY

CDR3 length: 11
V gene: TRBV7-2
J gene: TRBJ1-2
CDR3 protein: ASSFKWDNGYT

CDR3 length: 16
V gene: TRBV7-2
J gene: TRBJ1-5
CDR3 protein: ASSLASGTGLWDQPQH

CDR3 length: 14
V gene: TRBV7-2
J gene: TRBJ2-1
CDR3 protein: ASSPYDQAAYNEQF

CDR3 length: 15
V gene: TRBV28
J gene: TRBJ2-3
CDR3 protein: ASRLSHGALGTDTQY

CDR3 length: 14
V gene: TRBV28
J gene: TRBJ2-4
CDR3 protein: ASSERTGLGTNIQY

CDR3 length: 14
V gene: TRBV4-1
J gene: TRBJ2-7
CDR3 protein: ASSPRGTGILSEQY

CDR3 length: 11
V gene: TRBV19
J gene: TRBJ1-1
CDR3 protein: ASSNEINTEAF

CDR3 length: 13
V gene: TRBV6-1
J gene: TRBJ2-1
CDR3 protein: ASSEGLAFYNEQF

CDR3 length: 12
V gene: TRBV6-1
J gene: TRBJ1-1
CDR3 protein: ASRRDRAATEAF

CDR3 length: 11
V gene: TRBV2
J gene: TRBJ1-1
CDR3 protein: ASRDRGVAEAF

CDR3 length: 12
V gene: TRBV5-1
J gene: TRBJ2-7
CDR3 protein: ASSLEQGAYEQY

CDR3 length: 13
V gene: TRBV9
J gene: TRBJ1-2
CDR3 protein: ASSDNSAPYYGYT

CDR3 length: 12
V gene: TRBV5-1
J gene: TRBJ2-3
CDR3 protein: ASSRAGGQDTQY

CDR3 length: 15
V gene: TRBV5-6
J gene: TRBJ2-7
CDR3 protein: ASSFRGSRGQVYEQY

CDR3 length: 11
V gene: TRBV28
J gene: TRBJ1-1
CDR3 protein: ASSSTGKAEAF

CDR3 length: 16
V gene: TRBV7-2
J gene: TRBJ1-2
CDR3 protein: ASSLARTTRGFDYGYT

CDR3 length: 14
V gene: TRBV18
J gene: TRBJ2-4
CDR3 protein: ASSPPQALAKNIQY

CDR3 length: 13
V gene: TRBV9
J gene: TRBJ2-3
CDR3 protein: ASSASPGNTDTQY

CDR3 length: 11
V gene: TRBV6-5
J gene: TRBJ2-2
CDR3 protein: ASNEGGTRELF

CDR3 length: 12
V gene: TRBV11-2
J gene: TRBJ2-5
CDR3 protein: ASSLMGRGETQY

CDR3 length: 15
V gene: TRBV4-3
J gene: TRBJ2-1
CDR3 protein: ASSQDLGGSMYNEQF

CDR3 length: 10
V gene: TRBV6-5
J gene: TRBJ1-3
CDR3 protein: ASSSSGDTIY